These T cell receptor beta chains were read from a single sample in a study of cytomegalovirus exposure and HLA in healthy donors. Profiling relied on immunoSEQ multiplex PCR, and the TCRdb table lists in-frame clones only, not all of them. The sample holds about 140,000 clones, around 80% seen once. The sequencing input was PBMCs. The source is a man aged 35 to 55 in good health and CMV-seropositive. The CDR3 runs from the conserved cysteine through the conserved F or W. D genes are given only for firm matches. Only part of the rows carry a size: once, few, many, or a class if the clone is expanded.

CASSFRDTTDTQYF	TGTGCCAGCAGTTTCCGGGACACTACAGATACGCAGTATTTT	NA	NA	TRBV27	TRBJ2-3
CAWSVGAYGYTF	TGTGCCTGGAGTGTAGGGGCCTATGGCTACACCTTC	NA	NA	TRBV30	TRBJ1-2
CASSAGQGNQETQYF	TGTGCCAGCAGTGCGGGACAGGGGAACCAAGAGACCCAGTACTTC	NA	TRBD1	TRBV6-1	TRBJ2-5
CAWKRRLAGGPRFF	TGTGCCTGGAAACGGAGGCTAGCGGGAGGGCCGAGGTTCTTC	NA	TRBD2	TRBV30	TRBJ2-1
CATSRMRDSYEQYF	TGTGCCACCAGCAGAATGCGGGATTCCTACGAGCAGTACTTC	NA	NA	TRBV15	TRBJ2-7
CASSEGQNYEQYF	TGTGCCAGCAGTGAAGGACAGAACTACGAGCAGTACTTC	NA	NA	TRBV6-1	TRBJ2-7
CASSQNQGDEQFF	TGTGCCAGCTCACAGAACCAGGGGGATGAGCAGTTCTTC	NA	TRBD1	TRBV18	TRBJ2-1
CASNHGESEQFF	TGTGCCAGCAACCACGGAGAGAGTGAGCAGTTCTTC	NA	NA	TRBV27	TRBJ2-1
CASTRAGGYNEQFF	TGTGCCAGCACGCGGGCCGGGGGGTACAATGAGCAGTTCTTC	NA	TRBD2	TRBV6-5	TRBJ2-1
CSAGGASGNNEQFF	TGCAGCGCCGGGGGGGCTAGCGGGAACAATGAGCAGTTCTTC	NA	TRBD2	TRBV29-1	TRBJ2-1
CSVGGGYTF	TGCAGCGTTGGGGGCGGCTACACCTTC	NA	NA	TRBV29-1	TRBJ1-2
CASSPRTSGGSSYNEQFF	TGTGCCAGCAGCCCCCGCACTAGCGGGGGGAGCTCCTACAATGAGCAGTTCTTC	NA	TRBD2	TRBV4-2	TRBJ2-1
CASSISSYNEQFF	TGTGCCAGCAGTATCAGCTCCTACAATGAGCAGTTCTTC	NA	NA	TRBV9	TRBJ2-1
CATTGGRNYGYTF	TGTGCCACCACAGGGGGAAGAAACTATGGCTACACCTTC	NA	TRBD1	TRBV5-4	TRBJ1-2
CASSQGHFSSYNEQFF	TGCGCCAGCAGCCAAGGACACTTCAGCTCCTACAATGAGCAGTTCTTC	NA	NA	TRBV4-1	TRBJ2-1
CASSKYLSGRAEETQYF	TGTGCCAGCAGCAAATATTTAAGCGGGAGGGCCGAAGAGACCCAGTACTTC	NA	NA	TRBV21-1	TRBJ2-5
CASSPTGRGMNTEAFF	TGTGCCAGCAGCCCGACTGGGAGGGGGATGAACACTGAAGCTTTCTTT	NA	NA	TRBV28	TRBJ1-1
CASSQRGGPWTGGAINYGYTF	TGCGCCAGCAGCCAAAGAGGGGGACCATGGACAGGGGGCGCGATCAACTATGGCTACACCTTC	once	TRBD1	TRBV4-1	TRBJ1-2
CASSSWGLEEAFF	TGTGCCAGCAGCTCGTGGGGCTTGGAGGAAGCTTTCTTT	NA	NA	TRBV7-9	TRBJ1-1
CASSIVGEGYNEQFF	TGTGCCAGTAGTATAGTAGGGGAGGGCTACAATGAGCAGTTCTTC	NA	TRBD2	TRBV19	TRBJ2-1
CASSSTGASNSGANVLTF	TGTGCCAGCAGTTCCACAGGGGCCTCCAACTCTGGGGCCAACGTCCTGACTTTC	NA	TRBD1	TRBV27	TRBJ2-6
CASSLVGRGQGTETQYF	TGTGCCAGCAGCTTAGTTGGGCGGGGACAGGGAACAGAGACCCAGTACTTC	NA	TRBD1	TRBV11-3	TRBJ2-5